The entry that follows covers one TCR beta chain sequence. From the 5' RACE reads, TCRdb called clonotypes with MiXCR, one entry per CDR3 protein. Of approximately 77,000 distinct CDR3 sequences in the sample, over 4% were seen once. After removal of 4 bases from V and 2 bases from J, the junction contained 5 bases not matched to a gene. This CDR3 spans 15 amino acids. The V gene's germline CDR1 is MNHEY and CDR2 SMNVEV (reference sequence). This sample was included in a study of early T cells in non-severe SARS-CoV-2 infection. The sequencing here drew on whole blood, taken at baseline. The chain joins TRBV27 to TRBJ2-7, with 10 bases that match TRBD2. The clonotype originates from an adult who was a healthcare worker with PCR-confirmed SARS-CoV-2 infection or an uninfected control (not recorded which). CDR3: CASSSWTSGTYEQYF. CDR3 sequence (DNA): TGTGCCAGCAGTTCTTGGACTAGCGGAACCTACGAGCAGTACTTC.